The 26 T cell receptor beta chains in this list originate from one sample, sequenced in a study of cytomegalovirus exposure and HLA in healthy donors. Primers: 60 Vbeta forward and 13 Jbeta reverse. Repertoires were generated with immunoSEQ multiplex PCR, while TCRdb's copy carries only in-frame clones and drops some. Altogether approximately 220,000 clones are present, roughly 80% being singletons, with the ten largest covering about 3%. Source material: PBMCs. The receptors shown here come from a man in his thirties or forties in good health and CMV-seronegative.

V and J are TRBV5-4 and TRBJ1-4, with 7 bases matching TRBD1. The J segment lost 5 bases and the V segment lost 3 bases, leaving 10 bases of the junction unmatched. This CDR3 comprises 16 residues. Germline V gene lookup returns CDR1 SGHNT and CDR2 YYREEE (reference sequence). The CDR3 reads CASSSMAGTANEKLFF. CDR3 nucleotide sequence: TGTGCCAGCAGCTCAATGGCCGGGACAGCAAATGAAAAACTGTTTTTT.

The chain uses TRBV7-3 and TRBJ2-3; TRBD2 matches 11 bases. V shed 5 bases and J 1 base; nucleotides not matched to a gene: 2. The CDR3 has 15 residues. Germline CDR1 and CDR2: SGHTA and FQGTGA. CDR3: CASSVSGGGTDTQYF. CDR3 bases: TGTGCCAGCAGCGTTAGCGGGGGGGGCACAGATACGCAGTATTTT.

The CDR3 sequence: CASSLALGQGADEQYF. Written as DNA, the CDR3 is TGTGCCAGCAGCTTAGCGCTAGGACAGGGGGCCGACGAGCAGTACTTC. The chain uses TRBV7-8 and TRBJ2-7, with 11 bases that match TRBD1. The germline gives CDR1 SGHVS, CDR2 FQNEAQ. The V gene end was trimmed by 0 bases and the J gene end by 5 bases; junction bases not matched to a gene: 6. The CDR3 totals 16 residues.

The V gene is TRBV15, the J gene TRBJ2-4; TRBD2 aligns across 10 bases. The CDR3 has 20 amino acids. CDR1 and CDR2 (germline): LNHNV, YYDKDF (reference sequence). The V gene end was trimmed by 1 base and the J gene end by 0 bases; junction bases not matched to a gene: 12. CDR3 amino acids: CATSRGSSTSGALAKNIQYF. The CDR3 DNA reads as TGTGCCACCAGCAGAGGATCGAGTACTAGCGGGGCATTAGCCAAAAACATTCAGTACTTC.

The CDR3 nucleotides read TGTGCCAGCATCCGGGACAGGGGACCGGGGGAGCAGTACTTC. This codes for CASIRDRGPGEQYF. The V call is TRBV7-2, the J call TRBJ2-7; TRBD1 agrees at 10 bases. Trimming took 7 bases from V and 7 from J; bases not matched to a gene: 10. In germline, CDR1 is SGHTA, CDR2 FQGNSA. The CDR3 length is 14 residues.

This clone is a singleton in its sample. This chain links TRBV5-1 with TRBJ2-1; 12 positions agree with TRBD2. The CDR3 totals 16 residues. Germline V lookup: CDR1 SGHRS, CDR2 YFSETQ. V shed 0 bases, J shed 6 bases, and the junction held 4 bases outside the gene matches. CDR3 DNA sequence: TGCGCCAGCAGCTTGGCCCTAGCGGGGGGGGGCAATGAGCAGTTCTTC. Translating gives CASSLALAGGGNEQFF.

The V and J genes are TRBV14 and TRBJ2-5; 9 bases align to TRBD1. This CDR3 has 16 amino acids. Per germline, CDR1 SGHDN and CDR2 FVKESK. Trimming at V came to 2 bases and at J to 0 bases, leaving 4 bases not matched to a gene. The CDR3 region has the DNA TGTGCCAGCAGCCAATCGGGACAGGGATACCAAGAGACCCAGTACTTC. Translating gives CASSQSGQGYQETQYF.

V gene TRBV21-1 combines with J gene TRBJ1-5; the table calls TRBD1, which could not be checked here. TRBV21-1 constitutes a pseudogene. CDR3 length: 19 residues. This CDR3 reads CASSKMGERGRIPYQPQHF. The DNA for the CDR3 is TGTGCCAGCAGCAAAATGGGGGAAAGGGGGCGAATCCCCTATCAGCCCCAGCATTTT.

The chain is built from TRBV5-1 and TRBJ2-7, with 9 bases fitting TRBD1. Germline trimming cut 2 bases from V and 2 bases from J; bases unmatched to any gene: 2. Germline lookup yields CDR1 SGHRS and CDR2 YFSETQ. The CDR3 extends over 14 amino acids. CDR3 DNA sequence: TGCGCCAGCAGCTTCAGACAGGGGGCCTACGAGCAGTACTTC. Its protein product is CASSFRQGAYEQYF.

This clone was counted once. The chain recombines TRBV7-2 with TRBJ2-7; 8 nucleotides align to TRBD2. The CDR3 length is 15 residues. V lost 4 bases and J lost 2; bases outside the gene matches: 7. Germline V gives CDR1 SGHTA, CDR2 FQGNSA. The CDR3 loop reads CASSSERGRPYEQYF. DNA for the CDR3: TGTGCCAGCAGCTCAGAGCGGGGGAGGCCCTACGAGCAGTACTTC. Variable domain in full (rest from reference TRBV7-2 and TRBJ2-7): GAGVSQSPSNKVTEKGKDVELRCDPISGHTALYWYRQSLGQGLEFLIYFQGNSAPDKSGLPSDRFSAERTGGSVSTLTIQRTQQEDSAVYLCASSSERGRPYEQYFGPGTRLTVT.

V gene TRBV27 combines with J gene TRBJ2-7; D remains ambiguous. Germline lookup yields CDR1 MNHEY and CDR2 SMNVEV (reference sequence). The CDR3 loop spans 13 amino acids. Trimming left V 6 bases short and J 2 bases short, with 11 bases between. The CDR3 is CASRRQIPYEQYF. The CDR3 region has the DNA TGTGCCAGCAGGCGGCAGATTCCCTACGAGCAGTACTTC.

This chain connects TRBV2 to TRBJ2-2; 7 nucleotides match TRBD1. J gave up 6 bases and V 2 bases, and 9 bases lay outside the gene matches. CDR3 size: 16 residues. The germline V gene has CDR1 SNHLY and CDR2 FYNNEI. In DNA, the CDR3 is TGTGCCAGCAGTGAAATTCGGACAGGAATCGCCGGGGAGCTGTTTTTT. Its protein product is CASSEIRTGIAGELFF.

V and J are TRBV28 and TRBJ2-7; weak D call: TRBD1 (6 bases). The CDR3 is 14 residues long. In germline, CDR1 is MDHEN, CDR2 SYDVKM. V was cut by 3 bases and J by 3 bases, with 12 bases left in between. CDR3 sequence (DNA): TGTGCCAGCAGTTTGACAGGTGCCCTCTACGAGCAGTACTTC. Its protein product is CASSLTGALYEQYF.

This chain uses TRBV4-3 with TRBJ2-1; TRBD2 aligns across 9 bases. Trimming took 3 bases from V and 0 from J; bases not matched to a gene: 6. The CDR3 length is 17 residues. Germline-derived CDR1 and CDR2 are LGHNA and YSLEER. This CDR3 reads CASSHASGVSSYNEQFF. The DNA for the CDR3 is TGCGCCAGCAGCCATGCTAGCGGGGTCTCCTCCTACAATGAGCAGTTCTTC.

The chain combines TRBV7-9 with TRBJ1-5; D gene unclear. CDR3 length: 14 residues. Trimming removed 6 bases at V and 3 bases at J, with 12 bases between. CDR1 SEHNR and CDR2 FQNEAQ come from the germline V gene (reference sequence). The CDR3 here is CASSTSAANQPQHF. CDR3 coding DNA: TGTGCCAGCAGTACGTCAGCGGCCAATCAGCCCCAGCATTTT.

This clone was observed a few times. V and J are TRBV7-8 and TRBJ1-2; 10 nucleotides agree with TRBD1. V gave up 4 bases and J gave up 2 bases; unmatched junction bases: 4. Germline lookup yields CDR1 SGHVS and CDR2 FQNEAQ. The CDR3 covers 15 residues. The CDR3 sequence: CASSSSGQGNYGYTF. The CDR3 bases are TGTGCCAGCAGCTCTTCGGGACAGGGGAACTATGGCTACACCTTC.

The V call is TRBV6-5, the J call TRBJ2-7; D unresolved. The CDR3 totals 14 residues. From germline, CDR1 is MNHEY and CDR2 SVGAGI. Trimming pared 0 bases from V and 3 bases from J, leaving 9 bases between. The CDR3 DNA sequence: TGTGCCAGCAGTTACTCTGGCAAGTACTACGAGCAGTACTTC. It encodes CASSYSGKYYEQYF.

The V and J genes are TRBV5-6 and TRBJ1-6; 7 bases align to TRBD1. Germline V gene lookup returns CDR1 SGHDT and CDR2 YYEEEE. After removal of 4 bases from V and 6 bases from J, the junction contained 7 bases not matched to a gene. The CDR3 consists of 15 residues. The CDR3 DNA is TGTGCCAGCAGCCAATCCGGGGACAGTAATTCACCCCTCCACTTT. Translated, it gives CASSQSGDSNSPLHF.

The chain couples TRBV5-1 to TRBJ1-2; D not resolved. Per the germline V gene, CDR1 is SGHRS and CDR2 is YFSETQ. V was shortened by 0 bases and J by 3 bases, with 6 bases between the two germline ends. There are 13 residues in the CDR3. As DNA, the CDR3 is TGCGCCAGCAGCTTGGAGCAGGACTATGGCTACACCTTC. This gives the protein CASSLEQDYGYTF.

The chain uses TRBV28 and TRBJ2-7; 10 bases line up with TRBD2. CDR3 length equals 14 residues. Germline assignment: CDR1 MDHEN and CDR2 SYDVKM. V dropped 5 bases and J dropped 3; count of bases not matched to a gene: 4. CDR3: CASSDQRGGYEQYF. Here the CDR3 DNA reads TGTGCCAGCAGTGATCAGCGGGGGGGCTACGAGCAGTACTTC.

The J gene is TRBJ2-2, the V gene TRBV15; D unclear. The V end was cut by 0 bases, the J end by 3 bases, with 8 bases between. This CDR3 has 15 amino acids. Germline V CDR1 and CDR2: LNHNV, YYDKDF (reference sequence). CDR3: CATSRDERDTGELFF. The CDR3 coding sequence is TGTGCCACCAGCAGAGATGAGAGAGACACCGGGGAGCTGTTTTTT.

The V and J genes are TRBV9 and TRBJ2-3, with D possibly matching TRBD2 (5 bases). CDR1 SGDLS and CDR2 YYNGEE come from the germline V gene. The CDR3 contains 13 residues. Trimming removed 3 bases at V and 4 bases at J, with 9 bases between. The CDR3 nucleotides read TGTGCCAGCAGCGGGCGGGTGGCAGATACGCAGTATTTT. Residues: CASSGRVADTQYF. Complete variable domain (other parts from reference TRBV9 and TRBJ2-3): DSGVTQTPKHLITATGQRVTLRCSPRSGDLSVYWYQQSLDQGLQFLIQYYNGEERAKGNILERFSAQQFPDLHSELNLSSLELGDSALYFCASSGRVADTQYFGPGTRLTVL.

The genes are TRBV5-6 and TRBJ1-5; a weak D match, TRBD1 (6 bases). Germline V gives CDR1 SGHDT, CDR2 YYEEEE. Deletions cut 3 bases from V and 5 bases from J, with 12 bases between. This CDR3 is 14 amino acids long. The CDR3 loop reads CASSYGQTDQPQHF. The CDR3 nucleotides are TGTGCCAGCAGCTATGGACAGACCGATCAGCCCCAGCATTTT.

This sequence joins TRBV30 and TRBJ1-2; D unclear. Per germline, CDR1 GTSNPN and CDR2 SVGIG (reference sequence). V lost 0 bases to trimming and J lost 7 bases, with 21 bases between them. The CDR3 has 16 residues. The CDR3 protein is CAWSVQHRTGRSGYTF. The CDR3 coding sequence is TGTGCCTGGAGTGTACAACACCGGACGGGAAGGAGTGGCTACACCTTC.

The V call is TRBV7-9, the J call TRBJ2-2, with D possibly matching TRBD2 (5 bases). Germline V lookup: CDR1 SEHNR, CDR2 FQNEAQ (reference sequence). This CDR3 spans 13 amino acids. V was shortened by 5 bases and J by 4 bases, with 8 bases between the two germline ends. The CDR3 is CASSTTSTGELFF. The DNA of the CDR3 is TGTGCCAGCAGCACCACTAGCACCGGGGAGCTGTTTTTT.

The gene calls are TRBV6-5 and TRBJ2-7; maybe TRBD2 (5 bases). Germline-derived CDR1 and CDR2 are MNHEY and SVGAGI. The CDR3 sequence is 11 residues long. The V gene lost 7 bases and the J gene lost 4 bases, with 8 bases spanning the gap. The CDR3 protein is CASNEGYEQYF. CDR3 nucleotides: TGTGCCAGCAATGAGGGTTACGAGCAGTACTTC.